The source of this T cell receptor beta chain is a study of shared clonotypes between healthy human individuals. Positive CCR7 selection of CD45RO-negative cells yielded the naive CD8 cells, and terminally differentiated effector memory CD45RA+ cells were excluded. This table comes from immunoSEQ multiplex PCR, and its TCRdb copy is limited to in-frame clones, with some not included. The table lists millions of clones, less than 95% of them singletons. The J segment lost 7 bases and the V segment lost 6 bases, leaving 12 bases of the junction unmatched. CDR3 length: 15 amino acids. Germline V gene data show CDR1 as SGHTA and CDR2 as FQGNSA.

The rearrangement uses TRBV7-2 and TRBJ1-5, with 7 nucleotides matching TRBD1. The sequencing sample was made of naive CD8+ T cells sorted from blood. This TCR derives from a man between 18 and 29 years old in good health. CDR3 amino acids: CASSPRQGQKQPQHF. CDR3 sequence (DNA): TGTGCCAGCAGTCCACGACAGGGACAAAAACAGCCCCAGCATTTT.